Below, 7 T cell receptor beta chains from the same sample are listed, as sequenced in a study of shared clonotypes between healthy human individuals. CD45RO-negative CD8 cells positively selected for CCR7 made up the naive population, which excluded terminally differentiated effector memory CD45RA+ cells. The protocol was immunoSEQ multiplex PCR, while the TCRdb copy is restricted to in-frame clones and leaves out a portion. The sample has about 870,000 clones, around 93% seen once. Sequencing was carried out using naive CD8+ T cells sorted from blood. These receptors all stem from a man aged 25 to 40 in good health.

This sequence joins TRBV9 and TRBJ1-4; 10 bases fit TRBD1. V shed 3 bases, J shed 7 bases, and the junction held 3 bases outside the gene matches. The CDR3 runs 14 residues. Per the germline V gene, CDR1 is SGDLS and CDR2 is YYNGEE. The CDR3 region has the DNA TGTGCCAGCAGCGAGACAGGGGGCGTTGAAAAACTGTTTTTT. Residues: CASSETGGVEKLFF.

The chain combines TRBV19 with TRBJ2-7, with D hard to call. Per the germline V gene, CDR1 is LNHDA and CDR2 is SQIVND (reference sequence). V was shortened by 4 bases and J by 3 bases, with 13 bases between the two germline ends. The CDR3 length is 14 residues. CDR3 bases: TGTGCCAGTAGTACCCGGGCCAGAAACTACGAGCAGTACTTC. Amino acids: CASSTRARNYEQYF.

Remarks on this clone: Sequence at one end of the junction differs from germline and may be a read error. The rearrangement uses TRBV9 and TRBJ2-2; perhaps TRBD2 as D (6 bases). The length of the CDR3 is 14 residues. Germline CDR1 reads SGDLS; CDR2 reads YYNGEE. The CDR3 sequence is CASSVAGATRELFF. CDR3 sequence (DNA): TGTGCCAGCAGCGTAGCGGGAGCCACCCGGGAGCTGTTTTTT.

The CDR3 protein is CASSPGLAGLGTDTQYF. CDR3 nucleotide sequence: TGTGCCAGCAGCCCGGGACTAGCGGGATTAGGCACAGATACGCAGTATTTT. The chain joins TRBV13 to TRBJ2-3; 13 bases agree with TRBD2. V dropped 5 bases and J dropped 1; count of bases not matched to a gene: 6. This CDR3 spans 17 amino acids. The germline V gene has CDR1 PRHDT and CDR2 FYEKMQ (reference sequence).

The chain has TRBV11-2 and TRBJ2-5; D possibly corresponds to TRBD1 (6 bases). The CDR3 spans 16 residues. CDR1 and CDR2 from the germline V gene are SGHAT and FQNNGV. Trimming left V 5 bases short and J 2 bases short, with 18 bases between. The CDR3 protein is CASSPRPLRGQETQYF. The CDR3 region has the DNA TGTGCCAGCAGCCCTCGGCCTTTGAGGGGGCAAGAGACCCAGTACTTC.

The rearrangement links TRBV28 to TRBJ1-5, with D possibly TRBD1 on 5 matching bases. The CDR3 contains 15 residues. With 6 bases removed from V and 4 bases from J, the gap between germline ends came to 16 bases. Germline assignment: CDR1 MDHEN and CDR2 SYDVKM. As DNA, the CDR3 is TGTGCCAGCAGCTCCGAGGGGTGGTGGAATCAGCCCCAGCATTTT. It translates to CASSSEGWWNQPQHF.

The chain couples TRBV11-3 to TRBJ2-7; 8 bases fit TRBD1. The CDR3 totals 15 residues. Germline V gene data show CDR1 as SGHNT and CDR2 as YENEEA. After removal of 5 bases from V and 5 bases from J, the junction contained 11 bases not matched to a gene. The CDR3 loop reads CASSPAAGGLNEQYF. In DNA form, the CDR3 reads TGTGCCAGCAGCCCCGCGGCAGGGGGCCTCAACGAGCAGTACTTC.